This TCR beta chain was identified in a study of beta chain features in type 1 diabetes (dated by TCRdb to the late 2010s). In terms of the full investigation: No differences in mean age, gender distribution, total cell number or subset yield were found between patients and healthy donors. A total of 85 million to 140 million sorted cells were examined across all samples, and the number of cells per subset was strongly correlated with RNA yield. In the study, recently diagnosed type 1 diabetes patients and matched healthy donors were compared on the TCRB repertoires of their sorted circulating CD4+ T cell subsets. Naive and central memory subsets were obtained from all 30 or so donors, but regulatory and stem cell-like memory subsets were isolated from only 8 patients and roughly 8 healthy donors. The research as a whole found: Patients with type 1 diabetes made fewer insertions and deleted more nucleotides at VDJ recombination sites, implying thymic rearrangement abnormalities. Because cDNA was sequenced instead of genomic DNA, highly expressing activated cells could be over-represented, though the groups showed no difference in activation or CD3 levels. PCR may preferentially amplify shorter templates, but because patient and control samples were amplified and corrected together, any resulting skew would affect both groups equally. Naive, central memory and regulatory TCRB repertoires appeared to be more alike among patients than among healthy donors. Because the HLA sub-analyses included only small numbers of individuals, any influence of HLA type on TCRB rearrangement was left unresolved. Type 1 diabetes patients showed a moderate but significant shortening of TCRB CDR3 length in all four CD4+ subsets.

Points on this clone: Its antigen is still unknown. No much larger clone exists at a distance of one base, and base qualities are not known.

The entire amount of isolated RNA was reverse transcribed using the High Capacity cDNA Reverse Transcription Kit, so the sequenced TCRB transcripts were expressed ones. Deep immunoSEQ sequencing was performed on naive, central memory and regulatory T cell samples, with an average of approximately 4 million total reads per sample. Sorted cells were lysed in RLT buffer, and RNA was extracted using DNase-treated RNeasy Micro or Mini kits according to cell number. Each cell subset was processed on its own to prevent cross-contamination, while patient and healthy donor samples were processed together. The immunoSEQ multiplex PCR was used to amplify TCRB sequences from cDNA, generating 87-bp fragments that spanned the CDR3 region. The amplicons were sequenced using the Illumina HiSeq platform. On the study's bioinformatics: PCR bias was computationally corrected using synthetic template baselines, reads within Hamming distance 2 were collapsed, and singletons that could not be merged were discarded. Reads were aligned against IMGT so that V, D and J genes, CDR3 length and insertions or deletions at six rearrangement sites could be assigned. Within each subset, clonotype counts were normalized to sorted cell number, and only after that were true diversity and Gini coefficients computed with the tcR R package. The overlap coefficient, calculated on TCRB nucleotide sequences, was used to measure repertoire sharing. TCRdb took over this immuneACCESS table, retaining in-frame rearrangements with V and J assigned. Such tables are incomplete; in checked studies, under half of the missing clones stem from an unresolved V gene, and the remainder is unexplained. V, J and clone size are those of that table, while D and trimming were read from the DNA. The sample has roughly 140,000 clones on record, roughly 50% of them singletons. The ten most abundant clones make up around 0.39% of the sample.

A single peripheral blood draw of around 0.11 L on average was collected from each donor into heparinised tubes. A BD FACSAria II was used to sort naive, central memory, regulatory and stem cell-like memory CD4+ T cells with a panel that included CD45RO, CCR7, CD25, CD127, CD95 and CD27. Every sorted population had a purity above 95%. PBMCs were isolated immediately by Lymphoprep density gradient centrifugation and stained directly without culture. To minimize batch effects, samples were stained and sorted in pairs, one healthy donor with one patient per experiment. The CDR3 sequence holds 18 residues, the cysteine and phenylalanine included. Just CDR3 DNA is preserved here, 54 bases in frame from base 1. From V the trimming removes 0 bases and from J it removes 5 bases, while the gene matches leave 7 bases of the junction unaccounted for. From the germline V gene, CDR1 is SGHRS and CDR2 is YFSETQ.

Sequences were obtained from Tregs from blood. Read against the paper, the sample's cell subset or site label means: regulatory CD4+ T cells. This chain joins TRBV5-1 to TRBJ1-6, and 11 bases in between align with TRBD1. The TCR sequence derives from a man between 18 and 29 years old in good health. The nucleotides are TGCGCCAGCAGCTTGGTCTCCCCGGACAGGGGGCATAATTCACCCCTCCACTTT. It translates to CASSLVSPDRGHNSPLHF. Supplemented by the reference TRBV5-1 and TRBJ1-6 proteins around the CDR3, the complete variable domain is KAGVTQTPRYLIKTRGQQVTLSCSPISGHRSVSWYQQTPGQGLQFLFEYFSETQRNKGNFPGRFSGRQFSNSRSEMNVSTLELGDSALYLCASSLVSPDRGHNSPLHFGNGTRLTVT.